This T cell receptor (beta chain) was observed in a study of T cell repertoires in cytomegalovirus infection. Turning to the study itself: Well-studied HLA-B-restricted epitopes and recently identified HLA-C-restricted epitopes of CMV were both used in the study. Public TCR beta signatures marked donors with CMV infection and the matching HLA. Overall study findings and caveats: In two of eight donors, the top clonotype was HLA-C-restricted CMV-specific.

There are 14 residues in the CDR3. V lost 4 bases, J lost 4 bases, and 10 bases lay in between. TCRdb analysed the reads with MiXCR anew, one entry per CDR3 protein. The table shows about 470,000 distinct CDR3 sequences, with under 55% occurring only once. Points on this clonotype: Its target is not known.

The sequence derives from a human donor in good health (CMV status not recorded). Some clones in this sample may be carry-over from other donors' samples. The material was cultured PBMCs, obtained from culture after CMV antigen stimulation. The V and J genes are TRBV12-3 or TRBV12-4 and TRBJ2-2; D is ambiguous. The CDR3 loop reads CASSYNRITGELFF. The DNA of the CDR3 is TGTGCCAGCAGTTATAACAGAATCACCGGGGAGCTGTTTTTT.